This TCR beta chain was profiled in a study of response to subunit inactivated influenza vaccine. Losses at the gene ends were 2 bases for V and 9 bases for J; bases not matched to a gene: 6. CDR3 length: 13 amino acids. CDR1 is SGDLS and CDR2 is YYNGEE in the germline V gene. With regard to this clonotype: Its antigen is as yet unknown.

Study outcomes and limitations: A suggestion made by the authors is that each seasonal influenza vaccination recruits few new T cells.

TCRdb re-derived calls from the RT-PCR reads in MiXCR, one entry per CDR3 protein. The sample has around 160,000 distinct CDR3 sequences; 11% are singletons. This receptor was taken from a man aged 50 or older who received an inactivated influenza vaccine. Specimen: non-naive T cells sorted from PBMCs, collected roughly 45 days after vaccination. The rearrangement links TRBV9 to TRBJ2-3, with TRBD1 matching 7 bases. The CDR3 region is CASSVRQGHTQYF. The CDR3 region has the DNA TGTGCCAGCAGCGTTCGACAGGGCCACACGCAGTATTTT.